The present T cell receptor (beta chain) was sequenced within a study of early T cells in non-severe SARS-CoV-2 infection. Background on the study: The chains were unpaired, and the sequenced material was bulk RNA from unsorted whole blood. Findings and limits, study-wide: Database matching using VDJdb favored anti-spike CD8 responses, with private and CD4 specificities left missing.

Unique molecular identifiers (one per individual cDNA molecule) were attached. TCRdb fed the 5' RACE reads into MiXCR, producing one record per CDR3 protein. The data show about 80,000 distinct CDR3 sequences, with around a tenth seen just once and roughly 5% held by the top ten. In the case of this clonotype: The antigen is unknown.

The sequenced sample was whole blood. The receptor's source is an adult who was a healthcare worker with PCR-confirmed SARS-CoV-2 infection or an uninfected control (not recorded which).

CDR3 sequence: CSARGPRGSYNSPLHF. The DNA for the CDR3 is TGCAGTGCTAGAGGTCCGCGGGGCTCCTATAATTCACCCCTCCACTTT. This chain joins TRBV20-1 and TRBJ1-6; D not resolved. V was shortened by 1 base and J by 0 bases, with 10 bases between the two germline ends. Germline V gene data show CDR1 as DFQATT and CDR2 as SNEGSKA (reference sequence). The CDR3 runs 16 residues.